The entry that follows covers one T cell receptor (beta chain) sequence. This entry comes from a study of CD8 T cells in Susac syndrome. After extraction with the RNeasy kit, about 0.45 to 1 ug of the RNA was reverse transcribed using random hexamers. TCRdb reprocessed the immunoSEQ multiplex PCR reads via MiXCR and lists one record per CDR3 protein. Among 130,000 to 150,000 distinct CDR3 sequences listed, less than 95% were seen once. The CDR3 contains 14 residues. V lost 2 bases, J lost 8 bases, and 15 bases lay in between. Germline CDR1 ENHRY, CDR2 SYGVKD. This TCR was sampled from a human donor in good health. The gene calls are TRBV10-3 and TRBJ1-1; unclear D gene. Sequencing was done on a sample of CD4+ T cells from PBMCs. The CDR3 loop reads CAISESVGDREAFF. The DNA for the CDR3 is TGTGCCATCAGTGAGAGTGTTGGCGATCGGGAAGCTTTCTTT.